This TCR beta chain was captured in a study of cytomegalovirus exposure and HLA in healthy donors. Primers: 60 Vbeta forward and 13 Jbeta reverse. Assay: immunoSEQ multiplex PCR; the TCRdb copy retains only in-frame clones and omits some. This sample has 110,000 or so clones; around 69% occur once, and the top ten carry roughly 15%. The germline V gene has CDR1 WSHSY and CDR2 SAAADI. CDR3 length: 14 residues. Unmatched junction bases numbered 6, after V lost 6 bases and J lost 6 bases. Findings and caveats of the study: On later analysis, the bulk of CMV-associated TCR beta chains appeared to be HLA-restricted. Reports state that TCR beta sequences accurately predicted most subjects' HLA-A and HLA-B alleles. For most TCR beta V segments, an earlier analysis put the productive rate at about 90% or about 30% of the time.

Worth noting for this clone: Antigen: not known.

At sampling all donors were nominally healthy, likely with unrecorded immune exposures. The chain couples TRBV10-2 to TRBJ1-4, with 8 bases that match TRBD1. The sample was PBMCs. This receptor was taken from a man aged 50 to 60 in good health and CMV-seropositive. The CDR3 spells CASRAGGSYEKLFF. CDR3 sequence (DNA): TGCGCCAGCAGAGCAGGGGGCTCTTATGAAAAACTGTTTTTT.